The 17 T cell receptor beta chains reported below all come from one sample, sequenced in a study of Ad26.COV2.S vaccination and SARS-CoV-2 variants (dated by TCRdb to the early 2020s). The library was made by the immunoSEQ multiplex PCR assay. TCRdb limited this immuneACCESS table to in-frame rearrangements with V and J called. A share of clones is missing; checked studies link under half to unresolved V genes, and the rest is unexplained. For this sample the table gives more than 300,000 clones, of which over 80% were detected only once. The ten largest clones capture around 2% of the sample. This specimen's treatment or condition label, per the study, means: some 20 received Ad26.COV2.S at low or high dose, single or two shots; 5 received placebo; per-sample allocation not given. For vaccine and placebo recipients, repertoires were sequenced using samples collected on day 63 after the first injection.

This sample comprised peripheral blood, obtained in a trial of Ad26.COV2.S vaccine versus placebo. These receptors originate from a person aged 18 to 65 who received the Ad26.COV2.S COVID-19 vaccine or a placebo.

Here the CDR3 DNA reads TGCAGTGCTAGACTAGGAGATACGCAGTATTTT. It yields the protein CSARLGDTQYF. This chain links TRBV20-1 with TRBJ2-3; D gene ambiguous. Germline lookup yields CDR1 DFQATT and CDR2 SNEGSKA (reference sequence). This CDR3 is built from 11 residues. Trimming removed 2 bases from V and 5 bases from J, with 5 bases in between.

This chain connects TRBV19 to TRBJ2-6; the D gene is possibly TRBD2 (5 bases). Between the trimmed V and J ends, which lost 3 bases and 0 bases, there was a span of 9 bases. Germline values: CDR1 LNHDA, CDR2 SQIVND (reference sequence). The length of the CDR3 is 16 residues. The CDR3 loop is CASSIYRGSGANVLTF. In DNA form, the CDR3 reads TGTGCCAGTAGTATCTATCGGGGCTCTGGGGCCAACGTCCTGACTTTC.

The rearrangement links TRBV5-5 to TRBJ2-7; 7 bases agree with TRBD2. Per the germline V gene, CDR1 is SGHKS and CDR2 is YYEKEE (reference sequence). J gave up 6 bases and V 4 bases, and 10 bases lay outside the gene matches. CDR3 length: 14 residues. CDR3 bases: TGTGCCAGCAGCCTTGCTGGCGGGGGATCCGAGCAGTACTTC. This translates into CASSLAGGGSEQYF. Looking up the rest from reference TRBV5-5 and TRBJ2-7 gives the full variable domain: DAGVTQSPTHLIKTRGQQVTLRCSPISGHKSVSWYQQVLGQGPQFIFQYYEKEERGRGNFPDRFSARQFPNYSSELNVNALLLGDSALYLCASSLAGGGSEQYFGPGTRLTVT.

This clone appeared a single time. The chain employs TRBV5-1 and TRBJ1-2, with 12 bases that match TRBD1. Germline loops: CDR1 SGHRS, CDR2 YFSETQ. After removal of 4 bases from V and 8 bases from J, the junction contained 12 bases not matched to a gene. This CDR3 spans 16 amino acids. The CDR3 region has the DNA TGCGCCAGCAGCCCGGGACAGGGGGCATCGATAGGCGGCTACACCTTC. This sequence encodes CASSPGQGASIGGYTF.

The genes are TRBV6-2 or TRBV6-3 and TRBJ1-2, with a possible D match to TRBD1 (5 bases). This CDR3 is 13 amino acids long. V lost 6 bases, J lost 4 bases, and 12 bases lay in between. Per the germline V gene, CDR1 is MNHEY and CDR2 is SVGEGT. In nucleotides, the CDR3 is TGTGCCAGCAGCCGGGACGGAAGCTATGGCTACACCTTC. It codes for CASSRDGSYGYTF.

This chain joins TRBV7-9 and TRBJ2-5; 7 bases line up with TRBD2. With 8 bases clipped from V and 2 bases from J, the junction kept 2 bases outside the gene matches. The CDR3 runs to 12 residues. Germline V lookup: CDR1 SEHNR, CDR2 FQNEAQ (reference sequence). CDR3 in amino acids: CASRGEQETQYF. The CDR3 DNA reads TGTGCCAGCCGGGGGGAACAAGAGACCCAGTACTTC.

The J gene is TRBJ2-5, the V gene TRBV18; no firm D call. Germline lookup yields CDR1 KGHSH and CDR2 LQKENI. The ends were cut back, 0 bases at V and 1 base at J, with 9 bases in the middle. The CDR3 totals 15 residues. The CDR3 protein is CASSPPFGIQETQYF. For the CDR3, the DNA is TGTGCCAGCTCACCACCCTTTGGGATCCAAGAGACCCAGTACTTC.

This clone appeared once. CDR3 in DNA: TGCGCCAGCAGCTTGGCGGCAGACATCTATGGCTACACCTTC. Translation: CASSLAADIYGYTF. This chain joins TRBV5-1 and TRBJ1-2; D not certain. CDR1 is SGHRS and CDR2 is YFSETQ in the germline V gene. The CDR3 is 14 amino acids. V lost 0 bases, J lost 4 bases, and 10 bases lay in between. The full variable domain, rest sourced from reference TRBV5-1 and TRBJ1-2, is KAGVTQTPRYLIKTRGQQVTLSCSPISGHRSVSWYQQTPGQGLQFLFEYFSETQRNKGNFPGRFSGRQFSNSRSEMNVSTLELGDSALYLCASSLAADIYGYTFGSGTRLTVV.

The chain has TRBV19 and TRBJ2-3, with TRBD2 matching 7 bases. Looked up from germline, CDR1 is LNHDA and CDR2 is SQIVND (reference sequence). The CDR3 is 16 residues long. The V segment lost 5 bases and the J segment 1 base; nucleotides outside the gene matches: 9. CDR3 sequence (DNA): TGTGCCAGTAGTGTCCGATCGGGGGGAGGCACAGATACGCAGTATTTT. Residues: CASSVRSGGGTDTQYF. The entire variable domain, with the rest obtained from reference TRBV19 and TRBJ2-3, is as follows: DGGITQSPKYLFRKEGQNVTLSCEQNLNHDAMYWYRQDPGQGLRLIYYSQIVNDFQKGDIAEGYSVSREKKESFPLTVTSAQKNPTAFYLCASSVRSGGGTDTQYFGPGTRLTVL.

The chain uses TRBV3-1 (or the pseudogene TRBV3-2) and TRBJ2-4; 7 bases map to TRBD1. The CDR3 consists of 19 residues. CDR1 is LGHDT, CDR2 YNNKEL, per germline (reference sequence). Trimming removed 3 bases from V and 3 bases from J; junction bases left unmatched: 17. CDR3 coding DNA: TGTGCCAGCAGCCACTGGGACAGCTTTACTTCGTCAAACAAAAACATTCAGTACTTC. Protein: CASSHWDSFTSSNKNIQYF.

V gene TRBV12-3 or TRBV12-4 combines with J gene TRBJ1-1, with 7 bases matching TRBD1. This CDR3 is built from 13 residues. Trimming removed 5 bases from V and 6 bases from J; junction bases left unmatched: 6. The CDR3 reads CASSLYRGPEAFF. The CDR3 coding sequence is TGTGCCAGCAGTCTATACAGGGGCCCTGAAGCTTTCTTT.

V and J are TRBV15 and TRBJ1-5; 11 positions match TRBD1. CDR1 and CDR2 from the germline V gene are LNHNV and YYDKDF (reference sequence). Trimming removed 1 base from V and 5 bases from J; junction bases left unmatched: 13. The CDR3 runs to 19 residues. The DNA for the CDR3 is TGTGCCACCAGCAGAGCTTGGGGGTTCGGGACAGGGGGAGATCAGCCCCAGCATTTT. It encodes CATSRAWGFGTGGDQPQHF. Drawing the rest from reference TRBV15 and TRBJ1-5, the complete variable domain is DAMVIQNPRYQVTQFGKPVTLSCSQTLNHNVMYWYQQKSSQAPKLLFHYYDKDFNNEADTPDNFQSRRPNTSFCFLDIRSPGLGDTAMYLCATSRAWGFGTGGDQPQHFGDGTRLSIL.

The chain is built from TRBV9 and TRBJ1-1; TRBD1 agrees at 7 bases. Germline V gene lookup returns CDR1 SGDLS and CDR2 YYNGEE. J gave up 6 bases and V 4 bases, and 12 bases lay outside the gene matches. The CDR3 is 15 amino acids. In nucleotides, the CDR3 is TGTGCCAGCAGCTCCCGGACAGGAGGGATCGCTGAAGCTTTCTTT. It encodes CASSSRTGGIAEAFF.

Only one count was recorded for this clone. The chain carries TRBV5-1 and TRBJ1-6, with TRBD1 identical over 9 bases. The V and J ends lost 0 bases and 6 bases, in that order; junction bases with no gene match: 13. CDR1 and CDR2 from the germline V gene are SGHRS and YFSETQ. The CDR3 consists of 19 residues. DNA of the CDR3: TGCGCCAGCAGCTTGGAGTTATACAGGGGGCCCCGGGGTAATTCACCCCTCCACTTT. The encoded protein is CASSLELYRGPRGNSPLHF.

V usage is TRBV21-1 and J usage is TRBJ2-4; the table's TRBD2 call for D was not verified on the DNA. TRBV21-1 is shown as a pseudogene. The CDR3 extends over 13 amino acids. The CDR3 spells CASSKRVEDIQYF. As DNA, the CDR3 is TGTGCCAGCAGCAAGAGGGTGGAGGACATTCAGTACTTC.

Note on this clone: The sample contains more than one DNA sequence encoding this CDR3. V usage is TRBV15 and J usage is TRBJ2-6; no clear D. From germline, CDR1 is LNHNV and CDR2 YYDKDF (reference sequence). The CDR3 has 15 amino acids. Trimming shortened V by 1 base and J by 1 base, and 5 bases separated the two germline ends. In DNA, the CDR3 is TGTGCCACCAGCAGAGGTGGGTCTGGGGCCAACGTCCTGACTTTC. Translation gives CATSRGGSGANVLTF.

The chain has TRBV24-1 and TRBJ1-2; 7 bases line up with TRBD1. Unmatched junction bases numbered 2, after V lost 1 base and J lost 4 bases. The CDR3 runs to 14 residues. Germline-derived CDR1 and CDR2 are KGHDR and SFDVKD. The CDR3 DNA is TGTGCCACCAGTGATTTAGGGGACAGCTATGGCTACACCTTC. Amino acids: CATSDLGDSYGYTF.